This T cell receptor beta chain was obtained from a study of tumor and adjacent non-tumor tissue in lung cancer. Turning to the study itself: There were around eleven adenocarcinoma, a couple of squamous cell carcinoma and 1 small cell lung cancer cases. The patients, roughly 10 men and roughly 5 women, were roughly 30 to 80 with stage I to III disease. Study outcomes and limitations: Top 100 clones took a larger repertoire share in normal lung.

Three rounds of nested PCR, following a modified ARM-PCR protocol, produced the TCRbeta library. MiXCR, run by TCRdb on the multiplex PCR reads, gives a single entry per CDR3 protein. The repertoire consists of 75,000 to 100,000 distinct CDR3 sequences, with 67% occurring once and the leading ten covering around 17%. About this clonotype itself: Its antigen is not known. No conserved phenylalanine or tryptophan is present at the end of the CDR3, so a read error is the likely explanation.

Germline CDR1 MNHNY, CDR2 SVGAGI (reference sequence). The CDR3 consists of 15 residues. This sample's RNA came from whole unsorted tissue. This clonotype was obtained from a man aged 55 to 70 with non-small cell lung cancer. Sequenced sample: lung tumor tissue. This chain links TRBV6-6 with TRBJ2-5, with 10 bases that match TRBD1. The CDR3 coding sequence is TGTGTCAGCAGCCATCGACAGGGGGCAGGAGAGACCCAGTACGTC. Translated: CVSSHRQGAGETQYV.